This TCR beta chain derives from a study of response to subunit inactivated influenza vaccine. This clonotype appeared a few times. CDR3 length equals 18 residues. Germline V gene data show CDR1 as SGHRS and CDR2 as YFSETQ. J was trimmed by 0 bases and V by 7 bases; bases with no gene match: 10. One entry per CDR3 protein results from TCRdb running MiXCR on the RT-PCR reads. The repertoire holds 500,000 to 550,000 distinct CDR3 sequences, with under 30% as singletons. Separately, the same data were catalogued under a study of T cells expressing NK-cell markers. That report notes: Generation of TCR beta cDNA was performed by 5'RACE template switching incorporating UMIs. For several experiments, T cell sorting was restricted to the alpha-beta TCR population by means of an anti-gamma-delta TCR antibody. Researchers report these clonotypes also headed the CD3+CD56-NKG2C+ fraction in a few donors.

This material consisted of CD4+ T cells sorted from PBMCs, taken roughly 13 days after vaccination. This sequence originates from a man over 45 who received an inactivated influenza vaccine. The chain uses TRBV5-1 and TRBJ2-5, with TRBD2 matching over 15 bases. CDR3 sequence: CASGTGTSGRSHQETQYF. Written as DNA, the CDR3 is TGCGCCAGCGGTACCGGGACTAGCGGGAGGTCTCACCAAGAGACCCAGTACTTC.